The clone carrying this T cell receptor beta chain was recorded at least ten times. Antigen specificity is unknown. This sample was included in a study of T cells in Graves' hyperthyroidism and ophthalmopathy. Whole-study results and caveats: The model foresaw ophthalmopathy a median around 6.8 months prior to onset.

The CDR3 has 15 residues. Germline V gene sequence: CDR1 SGHVS, CDR2 FNYEAQ. J was trimmed by 4 bases and V by 5 bases; bases with no gene match: 8. Amplification yielded TCR beta CDR3 regions, with RNA transcripts as the source. TCR CDR3 regions were first amplified by RT-PCR with HTBI primers. TCRdb redid the calling of the multiplex PCR reads with MiXCR, one entry per CDR3 protein. The data show a few hundred thousand distinct CDR3 sequences, 35% to 55% seen once. The clonotype was recovered from a woman between 18 and 29 years old with Graves' hyperthyroidism. The sequenced material came from peripheral blood or thyroid tissue (not recorded which). The V call is TRBV7-6, the J call TRBJ1-5; TRBD1 matches 7 bases. CDR3 protein: CASSTGVDRNQPQHF. The CDR3 DNA reads TGTGCCAGCAGCACAGGGGTGGACAGAAATCAGCCCCAGCATTTT.